This TCR beta chain was documented in a study of PD-1 blockade in classical Hodgkin lymphoma. This clone was found a few times. Its antigen is not known. The CDR3 runs 16 residues. The germline gives CDR1 KGHSH, CDR2 LQKENI. V dropped 3 bases and J dropped 5; count of bases not matched to a gene: 3. Sequenced by immunoSEQ multiplex PCR; TCRdb stores in-frame clones only, minus some. Counted here are some 18,000 clones, over 75% occurring once; the ten biggest clones make up 24%. General study results and limits: Newly diagnosed patients reportedly had lower baseline TCR diversity than healthy donors.

Following autologous stem cell transplantation, relapse occurred in every patient, and exposure to brentuximab vedotin varied. The chain uses TRBV18 and TRBJ1-6, with 11 bases aligning to TRBD1. Sample: peripheral blood mononuclear cells (PBMCs), taken at baseline. The sequence came from a human donor with classical Hodgkin lymphoma. CDR3: CASSPGQGANNSPLHF. The CDR3 region has the DNA TGTGCCAGCTCACCCGGACAGGGGGCCAATAATTCACCCCTCCACTTT.